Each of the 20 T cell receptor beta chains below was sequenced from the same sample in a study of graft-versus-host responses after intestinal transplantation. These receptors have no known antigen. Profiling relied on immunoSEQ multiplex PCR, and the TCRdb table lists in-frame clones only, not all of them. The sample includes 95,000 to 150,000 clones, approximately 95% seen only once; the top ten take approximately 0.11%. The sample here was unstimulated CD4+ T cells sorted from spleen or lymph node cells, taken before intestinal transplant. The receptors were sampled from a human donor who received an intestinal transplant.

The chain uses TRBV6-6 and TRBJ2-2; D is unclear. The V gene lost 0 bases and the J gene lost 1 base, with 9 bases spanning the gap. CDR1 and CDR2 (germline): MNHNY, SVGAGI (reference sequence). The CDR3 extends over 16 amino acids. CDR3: CASSYSRSWNTGELFF. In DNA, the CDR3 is TGTGCCAGCAGTTACTCGCGGAGTTGGAACACCGGGGAGCTGTTTTTT.

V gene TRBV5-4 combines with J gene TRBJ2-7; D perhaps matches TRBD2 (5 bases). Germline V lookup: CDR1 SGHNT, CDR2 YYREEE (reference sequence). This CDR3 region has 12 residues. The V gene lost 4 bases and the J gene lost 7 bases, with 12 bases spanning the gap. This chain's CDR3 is CASSAEWEEQYF. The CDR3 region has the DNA TGTGCCAGCAGCGCGGAATGGGAGGAGCAGTACTTC.

The CDR3 nucleotides read TGTGCCAGCAGCCTAGACGGCACAGGGTCAGATACGCAGTATTTT. It encodes CASSLDGTGSDTQYF. V is TRBV7-2 and J is TRBJ2-3; D might be TRBD1 (6 bases). Germline V gene data show CDR1 as SGHTA and CDR2 as FQGNSA. V was pared by 5 bases and J by 4 bases, with 16 bases between. CDR3 size: 15 residues. Full variable domain (outside the CDR3, taken from reference TRBV7-2 and TRBJ2-3): GAGVSQSPSNKVTEKGKDVELRCDPISGHTALYWYRQSLGQGLEFLIYFQGNSAPDKSGLPSDRFSAERTGGSVSTLTIQRTQQEDSAVYLCASSLDGTGSDTQYFGPGTRLTVL.

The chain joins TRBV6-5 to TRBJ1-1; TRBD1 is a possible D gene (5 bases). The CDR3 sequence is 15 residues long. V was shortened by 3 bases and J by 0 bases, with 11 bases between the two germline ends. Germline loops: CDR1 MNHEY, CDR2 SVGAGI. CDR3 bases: TGTGCCAGCAGTTATCAGGCAGGGATGAACACTGAAGCTTTCTTT. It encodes CASSYQAGMNTEAFF.

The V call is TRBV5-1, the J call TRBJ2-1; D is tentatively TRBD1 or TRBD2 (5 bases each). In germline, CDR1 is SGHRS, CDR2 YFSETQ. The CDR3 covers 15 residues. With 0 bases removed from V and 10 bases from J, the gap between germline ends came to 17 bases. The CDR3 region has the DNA TGCGCCAGCAGCTTGGAAGGGACCCGACTTTGGGAGCAGTTCTTC. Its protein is CASSLEGTRLWEQFF.

This chain's CDR3 is CASSESRRQETQYF. CDR3 nucleotides: TGCGCCAGCAGTGAGTCAAGGCGGCAAGAGACCCAGTACTTC. This chain joins TRBV10-2 and TRBJ2-5; D unresolved. CDR1 WSHSY and CDR2 SAAADI come from the germline V gene. The length of the CDR3 is 14 residues. Trimming pared 0 bases from V and 2 bases from J, leaving 7 bases between.

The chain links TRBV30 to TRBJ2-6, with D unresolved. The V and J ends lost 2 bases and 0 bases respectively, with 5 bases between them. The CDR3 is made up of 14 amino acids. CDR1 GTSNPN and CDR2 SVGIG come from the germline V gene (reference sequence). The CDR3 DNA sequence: TGTGCCTGGAGTTACTACTCTGGGGCCAACGTCCTGACTTTC. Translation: CAWSYYSGANVLTF.

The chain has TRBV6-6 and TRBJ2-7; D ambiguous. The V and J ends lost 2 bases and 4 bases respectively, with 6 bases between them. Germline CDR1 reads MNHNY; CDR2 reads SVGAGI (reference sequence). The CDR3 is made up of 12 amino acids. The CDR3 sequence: CASSYQKYEQYF. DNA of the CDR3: TGTGCCAGCAGTTACCAAAAGTACGAGCAGTACTTC.

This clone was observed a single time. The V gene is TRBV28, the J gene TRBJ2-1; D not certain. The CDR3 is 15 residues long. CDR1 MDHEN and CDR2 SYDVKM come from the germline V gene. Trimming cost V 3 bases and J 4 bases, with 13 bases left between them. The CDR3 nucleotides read TGTGCCAGCAGTTTGAGACTGAGGAAGTACAATGAGCAGTTCTTC. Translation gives CASSLRLRKYNEQFF.

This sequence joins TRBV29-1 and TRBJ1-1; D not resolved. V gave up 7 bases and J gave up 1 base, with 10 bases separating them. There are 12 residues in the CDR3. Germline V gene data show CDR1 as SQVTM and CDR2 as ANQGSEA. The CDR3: CSARRRNTEAFF. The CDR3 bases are TGCAGCGCAAGGAGGCGGAACACTGAAGCTTTCTTT.

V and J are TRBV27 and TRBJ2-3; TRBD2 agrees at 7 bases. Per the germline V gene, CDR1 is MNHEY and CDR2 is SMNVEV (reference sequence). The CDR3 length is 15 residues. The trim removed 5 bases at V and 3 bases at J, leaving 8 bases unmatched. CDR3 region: CASSPWGGSTDTQYF. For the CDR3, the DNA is TGTGCCAGCAGTCCTTGGGGGGGGAGTACAGATACGCAGTATTTT.

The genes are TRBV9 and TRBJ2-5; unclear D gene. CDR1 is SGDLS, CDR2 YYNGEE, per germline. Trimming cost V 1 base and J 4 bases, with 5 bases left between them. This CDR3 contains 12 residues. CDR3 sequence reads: CASSVMGETQYF. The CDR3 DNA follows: TGTGCCAGCAGCGTAATGGGAGAGACCCAGTACTTC. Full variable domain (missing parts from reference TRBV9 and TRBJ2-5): DSGVTQTPKHLITATGQRVTLRCSPRSGDLSVYWYQQSLDQGLQFLIQYYNGEERAKGNILERFSAQQFPDLHSELNLSSLELGDSALYFCASSVMGETQYFGPGTRLLVL.

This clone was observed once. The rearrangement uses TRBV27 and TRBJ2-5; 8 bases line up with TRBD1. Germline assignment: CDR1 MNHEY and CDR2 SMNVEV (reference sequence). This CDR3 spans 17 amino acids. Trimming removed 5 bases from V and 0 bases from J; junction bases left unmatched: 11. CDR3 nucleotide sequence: TGTGCCAGCAGTGTGCCGCCCCGGGACAGGTACCAAGAGACCCAGTACTTC. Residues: CASSVPPRDRYQETQYF.

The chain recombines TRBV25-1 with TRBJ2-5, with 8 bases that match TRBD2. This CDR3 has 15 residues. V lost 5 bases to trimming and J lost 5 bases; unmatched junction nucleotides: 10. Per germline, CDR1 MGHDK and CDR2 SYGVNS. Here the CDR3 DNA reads TGTGCCAGCAGTCTAGGACTAGCTGGATCGGAGACCCAGTACTTC. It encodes CASSLGLAGSETQYF.

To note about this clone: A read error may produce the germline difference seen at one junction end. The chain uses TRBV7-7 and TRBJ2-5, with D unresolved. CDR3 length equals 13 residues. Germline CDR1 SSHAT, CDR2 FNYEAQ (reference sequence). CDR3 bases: TGTGCTAGCAGCTTGTTGCTAAAAGAGACCCAGTACTTC. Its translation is CASSLLLKETQYF.

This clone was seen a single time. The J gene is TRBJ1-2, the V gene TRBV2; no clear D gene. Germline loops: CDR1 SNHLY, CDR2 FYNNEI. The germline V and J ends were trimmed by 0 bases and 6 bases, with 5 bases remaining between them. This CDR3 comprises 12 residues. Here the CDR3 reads CASSEAGNGYTF. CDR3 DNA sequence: TGTGCCAGCAGTGAAGCGGGTAATGGCTACACCTTC. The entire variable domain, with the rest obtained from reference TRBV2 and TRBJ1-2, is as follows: EPEVTQTPSHQVTQMGQEVILRCVPISNHLYFYWYRQILGQKVEFLVSFYNNEISEKSEIFDDQFSVERPDGSNFTLKIRSTKLEDSAMYFCASSEAGNGYTFGSGTRLTVV.

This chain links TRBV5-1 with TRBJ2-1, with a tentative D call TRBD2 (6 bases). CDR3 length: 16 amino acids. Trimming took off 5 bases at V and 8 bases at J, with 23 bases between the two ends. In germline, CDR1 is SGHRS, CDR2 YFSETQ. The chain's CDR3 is CASRIIVGLGEDEQFF. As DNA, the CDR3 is TGCGCCAGCAGAATCATTGTAGGGCTAGGGGAGGATGAGCAGTTCTTC.

The CDR3 DNA sequence: TGTGCCAGCAAAGGACAGGGGCCTAACTATGGCTACACCTTC. Translated, it gives CASKGQGPNYGYTF. The J gene is TRBJ1-2, the V gene TRBV2, with TRBD1 matching over 9 bases. CDR3 size: 14 residues. CDR1 is SNHLY, CDR2 FYNNEI, per germline. V lost 7 bases to trimming and J lost 0 bases; unmatched junction nucleotides: 3. Full variable domain (outside the CDR3, taken from reference TRBV2 and TRBJ1-2): EPEVTQTPSHQVTQMGQEVILRCVPISNHLYFYWYRQILGQKVEFLVSFYNNEISEKSEIFDDQFSVERPDGSNFTLKIRSTKLEDSAMYFCASKGQGPNYGYTFGSGTRLTVV.

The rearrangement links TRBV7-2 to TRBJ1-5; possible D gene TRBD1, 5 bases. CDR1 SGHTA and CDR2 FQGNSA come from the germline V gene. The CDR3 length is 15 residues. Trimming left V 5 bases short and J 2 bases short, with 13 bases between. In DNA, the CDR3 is TGTGCCAGCAGCCGCGGACTGGGGGGCAATCAGCCCCAGCATTTT. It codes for CASSRGLGGNQPQHF.

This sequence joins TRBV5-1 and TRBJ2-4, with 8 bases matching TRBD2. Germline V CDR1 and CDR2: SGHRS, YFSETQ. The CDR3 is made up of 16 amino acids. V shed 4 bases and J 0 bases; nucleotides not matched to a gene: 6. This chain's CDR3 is CASSPGGGLAKNIQYF. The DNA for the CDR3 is TGCGCCAGCAGCCCGGGGGGGGGCTTAGCCAAAAACATTCAGTACTTC.